The rows below give T cell receptor beta chains drawn from one sample of a study of blood T cell repertoires in COVID-19. Data came from immunoSEQ multiplex PCR; TCRdb stores just in-frame clones and leaves some out. The sample holds under 200,000 clones, 60% to 85% seen once. Material for sequencing was peripheral blood. These receptors came from a woman aged 60-70 years with COVID-19, enrolled during active disease. Each CDR3 is given with its conserved first and last residue. A D gene is named only where the DNA matches it firmly. Rows may omit the clone size; those that give it use once, few, many or a size class.

>TRBV7-2|TRBJ2-2|few|TRBD2
CASSLVTGLAGTGELFF
TGTGCCAGCAGCTTAGTTACGGGACTAGCGGGGACCGGGGAGCTGTTTTTT
>TRBV3-1/TRBV3-2|TRBJ2-5|-|-
CASSPRGRSRETQYF
TGTGCCAGCAGCCCCAGGGGGAGGTCTCGGGAGACCCAGTACTTC
>TRBV4-3|TRBJ1-2|-|TRBD1
CASSQETGASDYGYTF
TGCGCCAGCAGCCAAGAAACAGGGGCTTCTGACTATGGCTACACCTTC
>TRBV4-3|TRBJ1-2|-|TRBD1
CASSQDRGQNYGYTF
TGCGCCAGCAGCCAAGATAGGGGACAGAACTATGGCTACACCTTC
>TRBV2|TRBJ1-5|few|-
CASNPGLFSNQPQHF
TGTGCCAGCAATCCAGGACTATTTAGCAATCAGCCCCAGCATTTT
>TRBV19|TRBJ1-5|-|TRBD1
CASSPLGRGLDQPQHF
TGTGCCAGTAGTCCTCTTGGCAGGGGGCTTGATCAGCCCCAGCATTTT
>TRBV6-5|TRBJ1-6|once|TRBD1
CASITGTGDSPLHF
TGTGCCAGCATAACCGGGACAGGGGACTCACCCCTCCACTTT
>TRBV5-1|TRBJ1-2|-|TRBD1
CASSPQGARDGYTF
TGCGCCAGCAGCCCACAGGGGGCGCGGGACGGCTACACCTTC
>TRBV6-4|TRBJ1-2|once|-
CASSAEQGSGYTF
TGTGCCAGCAGTGCCGAACAGGGTAGTGGCTACACCTTC
>TRBV5-4|TRBJ2-7|-|TRBD2
CASSLLGSGSYEQYF
TGTGCCAGCAGCTTGCTGGGTAGCGGGAGCTACGAGCAGTACTTC
>TRBV19|TRBJ1-2|-|TRBD1
CASRGTGEGYTF
TGTGCCAGCCGGGGGACAGGGGAAGGCTACACCTTC
>TRBV7-7|TRBJ2-3|-|-
CASSPGVFSTDTQYF
TGTGCTAGCAGCCCCGGAGTATTCAGCACAGATACGCAGTATTTT
>TRBV5-1|TRBJ1-1|-|TRBD1
CASSLARDRASSEAFF
TGCGCCAGCAGCTTGGCCAGGGACAGGGCTTCGTCTGAAGCTTTCTTT
>TRBV2|TRBJ2-5|-|TRBD2
CASRFTGLAGETQYF
TGTGCCAGCAGATTTACCGGACTAGCGGGGGAGACCCAGTACTTC
>TRBV19|TRBJ2-1|-|TRBD2
CASSTKREATYNEQFF
TGTGCCAGTAGTACTAAGCGGGAGGCCACCTACAATGAGCAGTTCTTC
>TRBV5-6|TRBJ2-1|-|-
CASSLKPSGQFF
TGTGCCAGCAGCTTGAAACCGTCGGGGCAGTTCTTC
>TRBV4-1|TRBJ1-4|-|TRBD1
CASRWTGGEKLFF
TGCGCCAGCAGGTGGACAGGGGGAGAAAAACTGTTTTTT
>TRBV28|TRBJ2-5|-|TRBD1
CASSRLGDRGGVNF
TGTGCCAGCAGCCGCCTGGGGGACAGGGGGGGAGTGAACTTC
>TRBV7-2|TRBJ1-3|many|-
CASSLLRRPSGNTIYF
TGTGCCAGCAGCTTACTTCGGCGGCCCTCTGGAAACACCATATATTTT
>TRBV7-9|TRBJ2-2|-|-
CASSPTLGASYTGELFF
TGTGCCAGCAGCCCCACCTTGGGCGCTTCGTACACCGGGGAGCTGTTTTTT
>TRBV19|TRBJ2-3|-|TRBD2
CASSIIFLAGVRRSTDTQYF
TGTGCCAGTAGTATTATTTTCCTGGCGGGAGTACGCAGGAGTACAGATACGCAGTATTTT
>TRBV12-5|TRBJ2-1|-|TRBD1
CASGSGTGGGNEQFF
TGTGCTAGTGGTTCGGGGACAGGGGGAGGAAATGAGCAGTTCTTC
>TRBV28|TRBJ2-3|-|-
CASRLQSTDTQYF
TGTGCCAGCAGGTTACAAAGCACAGATACGCAGTATTTT
>TRBV28|TRBJ1-5|-|TRBD1
CASRNRGDSQPQHF
TGTGCCAGCAGAAACAGGGGCGATAGTCAGCCCCAGCATTTT
>TRBV19|TRBJ2-7|-|TRBD1
CASSLGTGGTYEQYF
TGTGCCAGTAGTCTCGGGACAGGGGGCACCTACGAGCAGTACTTC
>TRBV7-2|TRBJ2-1|-|TRBD2
CASSLDLAGGTNEQFF
TGTGCCAGCAGCCTAGACCTAGCGGGAGGCACGAATGAGCAGTTCTTC
>TRBV30|TRBJ1-5|-|-
CAWSEGAINQPQHF
TGTGCCTGGAGTGAGGGAGCTATTAATCAGCCCCAGCATTTT
>TRBV7-8|TRBJ2-6|-|TRBD1
CASSTTGFTGANVLTF
TGTGCCAGCAGCACGACAGGGTTCACTGGGGCCAACGTCCTGACTTTC
>TRBV6-5|TRBJ2-1|-|-
CASSYLGGEQFF
TGTGCCAGCAGTTACCTCGGCGGTGAGCAGTTCTTC
>TRBV2|TRBJ2-5|-|TRBD2
CASSPLSGGYQETQYF
TGTGCCAGCAGTCCTCTTAGCGGGGGCTACCAAGAGACCCAGTACTTC
>TRBV7-8|TRBJ2-1|-|-
CASSLVGGPSSYNEQFF
TGTGCCAGCAGCTTAGTTGGAGGACCGAGCTCCTACAATGAGCAGTTCTTC
>TRBV5-1|TRBJ2-3|once|-
CASSLVAGDSDTQYF
TGCGCCAGCAGCTTGGTGGCAGGGGATTCGGATACGCAGTATTTT